The rows below give T cell receptor beta chains drawn from one sample of a study of T cell clonotyping in hematopoietic cell transplantation. Here immunoSEQ multiplex PCR was the method, and the copy in TCRdb shows in-frame clones only, minus some. The table shows roughly 15,000 clones, with about 90% occurring only once. The sequenced sample consisted of peripheral blood mononuclear cells. The source of these receptors is a middle-aged man in good health. Some clones in this sample may be carry-over from other donors' samples. Both conserved end residues are part of each CDR3. The order of the fields is D gene, V gene, J gene, clone size, CDR3 protein, CDR3 DNA. A D gene is named only where the DNA matches it firmly. Clone size is stated in some rows and not others, as once, few, many or a class when expanded.

D: NA
V: TRBV19
J: TRBJ2-7
size: few
CDR3: CASSMLEGSSYEQYF
DNA: TGTGCCAGTAGTATGTTAGAGGGCAGCTCCTACGAGCAGTACTTC

D: NA
V: TRBV19
J: TRBJ1-5
size: few
CDR3: CASSIGGRWQPQHF
DNA: TGTGCCAGTAGTATAGGGGGGAGGTGGCAGCCCCAGCATTTT

D: TRBD2
V: TRBV2
J: TRBJ2-5
size: NA
CDR3: CASSRMGLAGGQETQYF
DNA: TGTGCCAGCAGCAGGATGGGACTAGCGGGGGGCCAAGAGACCCAGTACTTC

D: NA
V: TRBV4-1
J: TRBJ1-2
size: NA
CDR3: CASSQADTNYGYTF
DNA: TGCGCCAGCAGCCAAGCTGACACTAACTATGGCTACACCTTC

D: NA
V: TRBV4-1
J: TRBJ1-4
size: NA
CDR3: CASSQGSARNEKLFF
DNA: TGCGCCAGCAGCCAAGGGTCAGCACGTAATGAAAAACTGTTTTTT

D: NA
V: TRBV30
J: TRBJ2-7
size: once
CDR3: CAWSPSTGQYF
DNA: TGTGCCTGGAGCCCCTCCACGGGGCAGTACTTC

D: NA
V: TRBV25-1
J: TRBJ2-2
size: NA
CDR3: CASSERGGAVNTGELFF
DNA: TGTGCCAGCAGTGAACGAGGGGGGGCTGTTAACACCGGGGAGCTGTTTTTT

D: TRBD1
V: TRBV4-3
J: TRBJ2-7
size: NA
CDR3: CASSSHGTGIYEQYF
DNA: TGCGCCAGCAGCTCCCACGGGACAGGAATATACGAGCAGTACTTC

D: NA
V: TRBV5-1
J: TRBJ1-2
size: NA
CDR3: CASSLETGYYGYTF
DNA: TGCGCCAGCAGCTTGGAGACAGGATACTATGGCTACACCTTC

D: NA
V: TRBV28
J: TRBJ1-4
size: NA
CDR3: CASTGMGDYEKLFF
DNA: TGTGCCAGCACCGGTATGGGGGATTATGAAAAACTGTTTTTT